This T cell receptor beta chain is from a study of T cells in Graves' hyperthyroidism and ophthalmopathy. This CDR3 spans 15 amino acids. The germline V gene has CDR1 LGHDT and CDR2 YNNKEL (reference sequence). V lost 3 bases, J lost 2 bases, and 4 bases stayed unmatched. Pregnant or lactating patients were excluded, as were those with uncontrolled infection or other autoimmune disease. Using about 10 ml of fresh peripheral blood, PBMCs were prepared. TCR beta CDR3 sequences were amplified from RNA transcripts. First-round RT-PCR targeting the TCR CDR3 was performed with the HTBI primer set. TCRdb fed the multiplex PCR reads into MiXCR, producing one record per CDR3 protein. The sample has fewer than 700,000 distinct CDR3 sequences, more than 15% seen once. This clonotype was detected ten times or more.

The source material was blood. The clonotype originates from a woman between 18 and 29 years old with Graves' ophthalmopathy. The J gene is TRBJ1-3, the V gene TRBV3-1; 7 bases are shared with TRBD1. The CDR3 coding sequence is TGTGCCAGCAGCCAGGAGACAGGGACTGGAAACACCATATATTTT. This translates into CASSQETGTGNTIYF.